What follows are 22 T cell receptor beta chains derived from one specimen sequenced in a study of cytomegalovirus exposure and HLA in healthy donors. It was with 60 Vbeta and 13 Jbeta primers that the PCR ran. TCRdb's table, derived via immunoSEQ multiplex PCR, lists solely in-frame clones and lacks some. The sample has around 100,000 clones. Sample: PBMCs. These receptors were collected from a man aged 45-60 years in good health and CMV-seronegative.

This chain joins TRBV30 and TRBJ2-7, with 9 bases lining up with TRBD1. The CDR3 spans 15 residues. The V segment lost 2 bases and the J segment 3 bases; nucleotides outside the gene matches: 8. CDR1 and CDR2 from the germline V gene are GTSNPN and SVGIG (reference sequence). The CDR3 loop is CAWSNIGTGNYEQYF. The CDR3 DNA follows: TGTGCCTGGAGTAACATAGGGACAGGGAACTACGAGCAGTACTTC.

V gene TRBV10-1 combines with J gene TRBJ1-2; 9 bases are a match to TRBD1. Germline-derived CDR1 and CDR2 are WNHNN and SYGVQD (reference sequence). With V trimmed by 6 bases and J by 4 bases, 3 bases remained unmatched. This CDR3 has 13 amino acids. The CDR3 DNA reads as TGCGCCAGCAGCGTGGACAGGGGCTATGGCTACACCTTC. Residues: CASSVDRGYGYTF.

The rearrangement links TRBV6-1 to TRBJ1-2; 10 bases fit TRBD1. The length of the CDR3 is 17 residues. CDR1 is MNHNS and CDR2 is SASEGT in the germline V gene. The V and J ends lost 4 bases and 0 bases, in that order; junction bases with no gene match: 8. CDR3 bases: TGTGCCAGCAGTGGCCGGGACAGGGGACACACTAACTATGGCTACACCTTC. This encodes CASSGRDRGHTNYGYTF.

The V gene is TRBV7-2, the J gene TRBJ1-3; D remains ambiguous. From germline, CDR1 is SGHTA and CDR2 FQGNSA. CDR3 length: 14 residues. The V and J ends lost 2 bases and 5 bases respectively, with 10 bases between them. The CDR3 nucleotides read TGTGCCAGCAGCTTATTGACACAGAGAAACACCATATATTTT. It yields the protein CASSLLTQRNTIYF.

This chain links TRBV9 with TRBJ2-5; D uncertain. V gave up 0 bases and J gave up 2 bases, with 8 bases separating them. Germline values: CDR1 SGDLS, CDR2 YYNGEE. The CDR3 extends over 14 amino acids. Here the CDR3 DNA reads TGTGCCAGCAGCGTAGGAGGCTTACAAGAGACCCAGTACTTC. This translates into CASSVGGLQETQYF.

The chain is built from TRBV2 and TRBJ1-1, with a tentative D call TRBD1 (5 bases). Germline loops: CDR1 SNHLY, CDR2 FYNNEI. Trimming took off 5 bases at V and 4 bases at J, with 14 bases between the two ends. This CDR3 contains 14 residues. The CDR3 sequence is CASSIRRGGTEAFF. The CDR3 DNA follows: TGTGCCAGCAGTATCCGTAGGGGCGGCACTGAAGCTTTCTTT.

The CDR3 spells CASRTGQGTGELFF. As DNA, the CDR3 is TGCGCCAGCCGAACGGGACAGGGCACCGGGGAGCTGTTTTTT. This sequence joins TRBV5-1 and TRBJ2-2, with 9 nucleotides matching TRBD1. V was clipped by 7 bases and J by 4 bases; unmatched bases: 5. The CDR3 consists of 14 residues. The germline gives CDR1 SGHRS, CDR2 YFSETQ.

The chain recombines TRBV5-1 with TRBJ2-5; D unclear. Germline V lookup: CDR1 SGHRS, CDR2 YFSETQ. This CDR3 spans 17 amino acids. Trimming removed 3 bases at V and 12 bases at J, with 30 bases between. Here the CDR3 reads CASSSGYVTDTRKIEYF. In nucleotides, the CDR3 is TGCGCCAGCAGCTCTGGCTATGTGACGGATACGAGGAAGATAGAGTACTTC.

The V gene is TRBV5-6, the J gene TRBJ1-2, with D unresolved. Germline lookup yields CDR1 SGHDT and CDR2 YYEEEE. Trimming took 0 bases from V and 0 from J, leaving 9 bases between them. The CDR3 spans 15 residues. CDR3 nucleotide sequence: TGTGCCAGCAGCTTGGAAAGCTTCGCTAACTATGGCTACACCTTC. It encodes CASSLESFANYGYTF.

The chain combines TRBV2 with TRBJ2-2, with 12 bases identical to TRBD2. Trimming cost V 5 bases and J 6 bases; bases outside gene matches: 4. Germline values: CDR1 SNHLY, CDR2 FYNNEI. CDR3 length: 15 residues. In nucleotides, the CDR3 is TGTGCCAGCAGTCGCACTAGCGGGAGGTCCGGGGAGCTGTTTTTT. Protein product: CASSRTSGRSGELFF.

This chain links TRBV18 with TRBJ2-7; TRBD1 might be the D (5 bases). Germline CDR1 is KGHSH and CDR2 is LQKENI. This CDR3 region has 12 residues. V gave up 3 bases and J gave up 3 bases, with 6 bases separating them. The CDR3 coding sequence is TGTGCCAGCTCACCCGACAGCTACGAGCAGTACTTC. This encodes CASSPDSYEQYF.

The chain combines TRBV10-3 with TRBJ2-7; tentative D call: TRBD1 (6 bases). This CDR3 is 14 amino acids long. The V and J ends lost 4 bases and 4 bases respectively, with 14 bases between them. CDR1 ENHRY and CDR2 SYGVKD come from the germline V gene. The CDR3 nucleotides are TGTGCCATCAGTGGATCTACAGGGTCTTACGAGCAGTACTTC. It encodes CAISGSTGSYEQYF.

The chain is built from TRBV5-1 and TRBJ2-7; 8 bases fit TRBD1. J gave up 5 bases and V 0 bases, and 10 bases lay outside the gene matches. The CDR3 extends over 16 amino acids. Per germline, CDR1 SGHRS and CDR2 YFSETQ. The CDR3 loop reads CASSLGSGQGFNEQYF. In DNA, the CDR3 is TGCGCCAGCAGCTTGGGATCAGGACAGGGTTTCAACGAGCAGTACTTC.

This chain links TRBV7-2 with TRBJ1-2; D uncertain. CDR1 is SGHTA and CDR2 is FQGNSA in the germline V gene. The CDR3 is made up of 15 amino acids. V lost 4 bases and J 4 bases, leaving 16 bases between the germline ends. The CDR3 loop is CASSSETGVSYGYTF. The CDR3 region has the DNA TGTGCCAGCAGCTCCGAGACCGGAGTCTCCTATGGCTACACCTTC.

The chain is built from TRBV30 and TRBJ2-5; no firm D call. The CDR3 has 11 amino acids. V lost 0 bases and J lost 5, with 4 bases in between. CDR1 and CDR2 (germline): GTSNPN, SVGIG (reference sequence). The CDR3 region has the DNA TGTGCCTGGAGTGTACGGGAGACCCAGTACTTC. Translating it yields CAWSVRETQYF.

This chain joins TRBV27 and TRBJ1-2; the match to TRBD1 covers 11 bases. Germline V CDR1 and CDR2: MNHEY, SMNVEV (reference sequence). V lost 5 bases, J lost 6 bases, and 17 bases stayed unmatched. The CDR3 runs to 18 residues. The CDR3 DNA reads TGTGCCAGCAGTCTGACCGGGACAGGGGGGGACCCCCTTCATGGCTACACCTTC. The encoded protein is CASSLTGTGGDPLHGYTF.

The CDR3 nucleotides are TGTGCCAGCAGCTTCAGCGGGAGCACAGATACGCAGTATTTT. This codes for CASSFSGSTDTQYF. The V call is TRBV7-9, the J call TRBJ2-3, with TRBD2 as a possible D gene (6 bases). V dropped 3 bases and J dropped 0 bases, with 7 bases sitting between them. The CDR3 spans 14 residues. In germline, CDR1 is SEHNR, CDR2 FQNEAQ (reference sequence).

CDR3: CASSPVDTGELFF. The CDR3 DNA is TGTGCCAGCAGCCCTGTCGACACCGGGGAGCTGTTTTTT. The V call is TRBV11-1, the J call TRBJ2-2; the D is unclear. The germline V and J ends were trimmed by 5 bases and 3 bases, with 7 bases remaining between them. The germline CDR1 and CDR2 sequences are SGHAT and FQDESV (reference sequence). This CDR3 has 13 amino acids.

The chain employs TRBV9 and TRBJ1-2; the D gene is possibly TRBD1 (6 bases). The CDR3 spans 12 residues. The V end lost 7 bases, the J end lost 4 bases, and 11 bases lay between the germline ends. Germline CDR1 is SGDLS and CDR2 is YYNGEE. The CDR3 DNA reads TGTGCCAGCCGAGGGGGTATCTATGGCTACACCTTC. Residues: CASRGGIYGYTF.

The chain employs TRBV10-3 and TRBJ1-1, with a possible D match to TRBD1 (6 bases). Germline CDR1 reads ENHRY; CDR2 reads SYGVKD. The V gene lost 10 bases and the J gene lost 4 bases, with 19 bases spanning the gap. This CDR3 region has 14 residues. The CDR3 here is CATRETGTGTEAFF. CDR3 nucleotides: TGTGCCACTCGAGAGACAGGAACGGGCACTGAAGCTTTCTTT.

The chain is built from TRBV4-3 and TRBJ2-2, with 8 positions matching TRBD2. The V and J ends lost 1 base and 2 bases, in that order; junction bases with no gene match: 9. The germline V gene has CDR1 LGHNA and CDR2 YSLEER. There are 18 residues in the CDR3. CDR3 in DNA: TGCGCCAGCAGCCAAGTTCCGGGGGGGGCGATAAACACCGGGGAGCTGTTTTTT. Amino acid sequence: CASSQVPGGAINTGELFF.

The chain links TRBV7-9 to TRBJ1-1, with 9 bases matching TRBD1. With V trimmed by 5 bases and J by 11 bases, 6 bases remained unmatched. The length of the CDR3 is 12 residues. From germline, CDR1 is SEHNR and CDR2 FQNEAQ (reference sequence). CDR3: CASSRGTGRAFF. CDR3 nucleotide sequence: TGTGCCAGCAGCAGAGGGACAGGGCGGGCTTTCTTT.